The rows below give T cell receptor beta chains drawn from one sample of a study of regulatory T cells in long-lasting Graves disease. A single record per CDR3 protein comes from TCRdb applying MiXCR to the multiplex PCR reads. This sample has 540,000 or so distinct CDR3 sequences, with 13% found just once. These same data were also listed under a study on T cells in Graves' hyperthyroidism and ophthalmopathy.

The specimen comprised peripheral blood mononuclear cells (PBMCs), sampled at new diagnosis, from a patient treated with antithyroid drugs. Receptor source: a man in his thirties or forties with Graves disease. Both conserved end residues are part of each CDR3. The order of the fields is D gene, clone size, J gene, V gene, CDR3 DNA, CDR3 protein. A D gene is named only where the DNA matches it firmly. The size entry is marked missing in some rows and otherwise reads once, few, many or a size class.

-,-,TRBJ1-2,TRBV29-1,TGCAGCGTTAACGACCTACCCCTACTTGGCTACACCTTC,CSVNDLPLLGYTF
TRBD2,few,TRBJ2-3,TRBV20-1,TGCAGTGCTAGAGATCTAGCGGGCCTGAAAGGGTATAGCACAGATACGCAGTATTTT,CSARDLAGLKGYSTDTQYF
-,-,TRBJ2-1,TRBV11-1,TGTGCCAGCAGCTTAGGGGGGCCGAGGAATGAGCAGTTCTTC,CASSLGGPRNEQFF
-,-,TRBJ2-1,TRBV5-4,TGTGCCAGCAGCTGGGGCGGGGTATCCTACAATGAGCAGTTCTTC,CASSWGGVSYNEQFF
TRBD2,many,TRBJ2-7,TRBV28,TGTGCCAGCAGTTTTCCCACCCTCCGGGACACCTCACTAGCGGGCCTCTACGAGCAGTACTTC,CASSFPTLRDTSLAGLYEQYF
-,few,TRBJ2-5,TRBV7-2,TGTGCCAGCAGTACTACCCAAGAGACCCAGTACTTC,CASSTTQETQYF
TRBD2,many,TRBJ2-1,TRBV28,TGTGCCAGCAGTTTTATAGGGAGGGACAATGAGCAGTTCTTC,CASSFIGRDNEQFF
TRBD1,many,TRBJ2-4,TRBV12-3/TRBV12-4,TGTGCCAGCACCTTGACAGGGCTTTACATTCAGTACTTC,CASTLTGLYIQYF
TRBD1,-,TRBJ2-7,TRBV5-8,TGTGCCAGCAGCTCCCGGGACAGGGGAACGAGTCGCTACTACGAGCAGTACTTC,CASSSRDRGTSRYYEQYF
-,many,TRBJ2-2,TRBV12-3/TRBV12-4,TGTGCCAGCAGTTTGTTCAGGGAGCTGTTTTTT,CASSLFRELFF
-,many,TRBJ2-2,TRBV6-9,TGTGCCAGCAGTTACTCCTTGCTCGGTCTCCCAAAGGCGGGGGAGCTGTTTTTT,CASSYSLLGLPKAGELFF
TRBD1,-,TRBJ2-5,TRBV27,TGTGCCAGCAGTCCGGGACAGGGGTTAGAGACCCAGTACTTC,CASSPGQGLETQYF
-,-,TRBJ1-2,TRBV5-5,TGTGCCAGCAGCTTGTCCCCCCCTCGGGGCTACACCTTC,CASSLSPPRGYTF
-,many,TRBJ2-7,TRBV20-1,TGCAGCTGGACAACAGCCTACGAGCAGTACTTC,CSWTTAYEQYF
TRBD2,-,TRBJ2-1,TRBV9,TGTGCCAGCAGCGCAACGGGAGGCGGGGGGGTGGAGCAGTTCTTC,CASSATGGGGVEQFF
-,many,TRBJ2-1,TRBV12-3/TRBV12-4,TGTGCCAGCAGGTGGCGAGACTACAATGAGCAGTTCTTC,CASRWRDYNEQFF
-,many,TRBJ1-2,TRBV10-3,TGTGCCACCCGCCCGGTACAGGGAAACTATGGCTACACCTTC,CATRPVQGNYGYTF
-,-,TRBJ2-7,TRBV25-1,TGTGCCAGCAGAAAACAGGGCATTACCTACGAGCAGTACTTC,CASRKQGITYEQYF
TRBD1,-,TRBJ1-2,TRBV9,TGTGCCAGCAGCATTGGGACAGGGTACGGCTACACCTTC,CASSIGTGYGYTF
-,many,TRBJ1-4,TRBV7-9,TGTGCCAGCAGCTCGCAAGCCTCGTCGGGGGGAGGTGAAAAACTGTTTTTT,CASSSQASSGGGEKLFF
TRBD2,-,TRBJ2-1,TRBV5-1,TGCGCCAGCAGACTTCTAGCGGGAGGTAGGAATGAGCAGTTCTTC,CASRLLAGGRNEQFF
-,many,TRBJ2-7,TRBV28,TGTGCCAGCAGTCCCCCCCTGATACCCCTGAGAGGCATCTACGAGCAGTACTTC,CASSPPLIPLRGIYEQYF
TRBD1,-,TRBJ1-4,TRBV7-9,TGTGCCAGCAGCCGAACCACAGGGGCGGAAAAACTGTTTTTT,CASSRTTGAEKLFF
-,few,TRBJ2-7,TRBV15,TGTGCCACCAGCGTCGAACTGCTTGGGTACGAGCAGTACTTC,CATSVELLGYEQYF
-,many,TRBJ1-2,TRBV15,TGTGCCACCAGCAGAGATAGGGGAGCCTTCTATGGCTACACCTTC,CATSRDRGAFYGYTF
-,many,TRBJ1-1,TRBV7-9,TGTGCCAGCAGCCCCCTGGCAGGGCGGGCTGAAGCTTTCTTT,CASSPLAGRAEAFF
-,-,TRBJ2-5,TRBV5-1,TGCGCCAGCAGCTCCCCTCGGACGGGGATTCAAGAGACCCAGTACTTC,CASSSPRTGIQETQYF
-,few,TRBJ2-7,TRBV29-1,TGCAGCGTTGAGGTACCCAGCTCCTACGAGCAGTACTTC,CSVEVPSSYEQYF
TRBD1,few,TRBJ1-3,TRBV2,TGTGCCAGCAGTGAGAACAGGGGGTCTCAGAGCTCTGGAAACACCATATATTTT,CASSENRGSQSSGNTIYF
-,-,TRBJ2-2,TRBV6-2/TRBV6-3,TGTGCCAGCAGTTACTATGGAGTGGGGACCGGGGAGCTGTTTTTT,CASSYYGVGTGELFF
-,many,TRBJ2-1,TRBV20-1,TGCAGTGCTAGAGGTGAACTCCGCCTAAGGTCCAATGAGCAGTTCTTC,CSARGELRLRSNEQFF
-,many,TRBJ2-5,TRBV12-3/TRBV12-4,TGTGCCAGCAGTTCCGCCCCGTGGGGATATCAGACCCAGTACTTC,CASSSAPWGYQTQYF